This TCR beta chain was retrieved from a study of T-cell reconstitution after alpha-beta-depleted transplantation in children. Study-wide points: At day 60, the high TCRbeta diversity found in some patients originated from recipient T cells and thymic progenitors that had survived. Counts and diversity of T cells one year after transplant came mostly from newly produced T cells. Alpha-beta T cells about two months after transplant reportedly derived from several hundred expanded graft clones.

As for this clonotype: What it binds is not known.

Germline V gives CDR1 SQVTM, CDR2 ANQGSEA. The junction had 6 bases not matched to a gene; V was cut back by 5 bases and J by 4 bases. The CDR3 totals 14 residues. Unique molecular identifiers were incorporated when the TCRbeta library was constructed. TCRdb reanalysed the PCR reads using MiXCR and keeps one entry per CDR3 protein. The table lists about 470,000 distinct CDR3 sequences, over 40% of them singletons. The TCR originated in a girl aged 2 to 10 with aplastic anemia, due to receive a stem cell transplant. The source was PBMCs, collected before TCRalphabeta/CD19-depleted stem cell transplant. The chain couples TRBV29-1 to TRBJ2-3, with 10 nucleotides matching TRBD1. The CDR3 bases are TGCAGCGTTTCCTGGACAGGGGGGCCAGATACGCAGTATTTT. Protein sequence: CSVSWTGGPDTQYF.